This TCR beta chain was retrieved from a study of T cell responses to AZD1222 COVID-19 vaccine. The CDR3 is 13 amino acids. Germline V gene lookup returns CDR1 SGHRS and CDR2 YFSETQ. Trimming removed 4 bases from V and 3 bases from J, with 8 bases in between. The table came from immunoSEQ multiplex PCR; TCRdb's copy has only in-frame clones and leaves some out. The sample has around 89,000 clones, 75% to 90% seen once. Researchers grouped second doses given at about 4 or about 12 weeks into one pool. The chain links TRBV5-1 to TRBJ1-3, with D maybe TRBD1 (6 bases). Source: peripheral blood, taken 28 days after the second AZD1222 dose. The clonotype was recovered from an adult who received the AZD1222 COVID-19 vaccine. CDR3 DNA sequence: TGCGCCAGCAGCCAAGGGGGTGGAAACACCATATATTTT. This translates into CASSQGGGNTIYF. Based on the CDR3 plus reference TRBV5-1 and TRBJ1-3, the full variable domain is KAGVTQTPRYLIKTRGQQVTLSCSPISGHRSVSWYQQTPGQGLQFLFEYFSETQRNKGNFPGRFSGRQFSNSRSEMNVSTLELGDSALYLCASSQGGGNTIYFGEGSWLTVV.